The following is a T cell receptor (beta chain) sequence with its context. The antigen is unknown. Both 60 Vbeta primers and 13 Jbeta primers went into the PCR. Repertoires were generated with immunoSEQ multiplex PCR, while TCRdb's copy carries only in-frame clones and drops some. This sample has under 150,000 clones, with 65% to 90% found just once. This entry belongs to a study of cytomegalovirus exposure and HLA in healthy donors. Study findings and constraints: Sequence variants that were highly shared formed a cluster that was likely a sequencing artifact. Previously analyzed data showed that most TCR beta V segments were productive at a frequency of about 87% or about 30%.

The origin of this receptor is a girl aged 2-15 years in good health and CMV-seronegative. Source material: PBMCs.

The CDR3 DNA follows: TGTGCCAGCAGCTTCTCGGGTGGGTACGAGCAGTACTTC. This sequence encodes CASSFSGGYEQYF. V is TRBV7-6 and J is TRBJ2-7; D is ambiguous. Trimming cost V 3 bases and J 4 bases, with 10 bases left between them. CDR3 length equals 13 residues. CDR1 is SGHVS and CDR2 is FNYEAQ in the germline V gene. The variable domain in full, with the rest retrieved from reference TRBV7-6 and TRBJ2-7, is GAGVSQSPRYKVTKRGQDVALRCDPISGHVSLYWYRQALGQGPEFLTYFNYEAQQDKSGLPNDRFSAERPEGSISTLTIQRTEQRDSAMYRCASSFSGGYEQYFGPGTRLTVT.